The table lists the clone carrying this TCR beta chain with many counts. Its antigen is currently unknown. The record originates from a study of human T cells and chemical hapten exposure. Regarding the study as a whole: PT1 expanded TCR counts and patch test score were linked, and their correlation was positive.

As to time point: pre-sensitization, week 0. Treatment here: therapeutic diphenylcyclopropenone sensitization with weekly scalp DPC. Alopecia patients, 18 to 70 years old and DPC-suitable, served as donors. Via MiXCR, TCRdb re-called the RACE reads, giving one row per CDR3 protein. The table has about 42,000 distinct CDR3 sequences, 9.5% to 15% seen once. The V end was cut by 1 base, the J end by 9 bases, with 13 bases between. Germline lookup yields CDR1 SGHTA and CDR2 FQGNSA. CDR3 length: 14 residues. This TCR came from a woman aged 25 to 39 with alopecia areata. Some clones in this sample may be carry-over from other donors' samples. The chain uses TRBV7-2 and TRBJ2-1; no definite D call. This specimen was whole blood, taken in connection with sensitization to the hapten diphenylcyclopropenone (DPC). CDR3 protein: CASSLEVPNSEQFF. DNA for the CDR3: TGTGCCAGCAGCTTAGAAGTCCCCAATAGTGAGCAGTTCTTC.